These T cell receptor beta chains were read from a single sample in a study of CD8+ T cells in alopecia areata. The protocol was immunoSEQ multiplex PCR, while the TCRdb copy is restricted to in-frame clones and leaves out a portion. This sample has 100,000 to 120,000 clones, with about 60% found just once. The sample comprised NKG2D-low CD8+ T cells sorted from blood. These receptors originate from a human donor with alopecia areata. Both conserved end residues are part of each CDR3. Each record gives: J gene, D gene, V gene, clone size, CDR3 protein, CDR3 DNA. D genes are given only for firm matches. For some rows the clone size is stated as once, few or many, or as a class when expanded; others skip it.

TRBJ2-5 | NA | TRBV6-5 | NA | CASSYSGRGETQYF | TGTGCCAGCAGTTACTCGGGCCGCGGGGAGACCCAGTACTTC
TRBJ2-1 | NA | TRBV18 | few | CASSPWPGEQFF | TGTGCCAGCTCACCATGGCCGGGGGAGCAGTTCTTC
TRBJ1-2 | NA | TRBV9 | NA | CASSSSGIGYTF | TGTGCCAGCAGTAGCTCAGGGATCGGCTACACCTTC
TRBJ2-7 | NA | TRBV4-1 | once | CASSQDRERGSHEQYF | TGCGCCAGCAGCCAAGATCGGGAGAGGGGGAGCCACGAGCAGTACTTC
TRBJ2-1 | NA | TRBV13 | NA | CASSLGSGVYNEQFF | TGTGCCAGCAGCTTAGGTTCAGGGGTCTACAATGAGCAGTTCTTC
TRBJ2-3 | TRBD2 | TRBV5-1 | NA | CASSLTPGLGDTQYF | TGCGCCAGCAGTTTGACACCGGGACTAGGAGATACGCAGTATTTT
TRBJ2-1 | TRBD2 | TRBV29-1 | few | CSVEPLAGGSYNEQFF | TGCAGCGTTGAACCTCTAGCGGGAGGTTCCTACAATGAGCAGTTCTTC
TRBJ2-3 | NA | TRBV5-1 | NA | CASSSPSNPVQYDTDTQYF | TGCGCCAGCAGCTCGCCCAGTAATCCCGTGCAGTATGACACAGATACGCAGTATTTT
TRBJ2-5 | NA | TRBV13 | NA | CASGATPQETQYF | TGTGCCAGCGGCGCAACCCCGCAAGAGACCCAGTACTTC
TRBJ1-1 | TRBD1 | TRBV5-1 | NA | CASSSWTGGNTEAFF | TGCGCCAGCAGCTCTTGGACAGGAGGAAACACTGAAGCTTTCTTT
TRBJ2-1 | TRBD1 | TRBV2 | NA | CASNRDRGGNEQFF | TGTGCCAGCAATCGGGACAGGGGGGGCAATGAGCAGTTCTTC
TRBJ2-3 | NA | TRBV29-1 | few | CSVRSGESDTQYF | TGCAGCGTTCGGTCAGGGGAATCTGATACGCAGTATTTT
TRBJ2-7 | TRBD2 | TRBV6-5 | NA | CASTSGRGSYEQYF | TGTGCCAGCACCAGCGGGAGGGGGTCCTACGAGCAGTACTTC
TRBJ2-1 | NA | TRBV6-5 | few | CASSWSESNEQFF | TGTGCCAGCAGTTGGTCGGAGAGTAATGAGCAGTTCTTC
TRBJ2-1 | TRBD1 | TRBV4-1 | NA | CASSQNQGDPYNEQFF | TGCGCCAGCAGCCAAAATCAGGGGGACCCCTACAATGAGCAGTTCTTC
TRBJ2-5 | TRBD1 | TRBV4-1 | NA | CASSQDRDRVRQETQYF | TGCGCCAGCAGCCAAGATCGGGACAGGGTGAGGCAAGAGACCCAGTACTTC
TRBJ2-1 | NA | TRBV9 | once | CASSVGPEQFF | TGTGCCAGCAGCGTAGGCCCTGAGCAGTTCTTC
TRBJ2-7 | NA | TRBV13 | NA | CASSYGRTGNGDF | TGTGCCAGCAGCTATGGTCGGACGGGGAATGGGGACTTC
TRBJ2-1 | TRBD1 | TRBV13 | few | CASSVPLDRGLNNEQFF | TGTGCCAGCAGCGTACCACTGGACAGGGGGCTCAACAATGAGCAGTTCTTC
TRBJ2-7 | NA | TRBV7-9 | many | CASSSPGRSGEQYF | TGTGCCAGCAGCTCCCCGGGAAGGTCTGGGGAGCAGTACTTC
TRBJ1-1 | NA | TRBV4-1 | NA | CASSQVGEGGVNTEAFF | TGCGCCAGCAGCCAAGTAGGCGAGGGGGGGGTGAACACTGAAGCTTTCTTT
TRBJ1-1 | TRBD1 | TRBV7-9 | NA | CASSSDRDSRNTEAFF | TGTGCCAGCAGCTCAGACAGGGATAGTAGGAACACTGAAGCTTTCTTT
TRBJ2-7 | NA | TRBV5-4 | few | CASSFRLGAYEQYF | TGTGCCAGCAGCTTTAGACTAGGTGCCTACGAGCAGTACTTC
TRBJ2-2 | NA | TRBV7-9 | NA | CASSFRSPQDTGELFF | TGTGCCAGCAGCTTTCGATCCCCGCAGGACACCGGGGAGCTGTTTTTT
TRBJ2-1 | TRBD2 | TRBV9 | NA | CASSVSAGRGEQFF | TGTGCCAGCAGCGTATCTGCGGGGAGGGGTGAGCAGTTCTTC
TRBJ2-1 | TRBD2 | TRBV19 | NA | CATNLRAGSFYGEQFF | TGTGCGACTAATCTCAGAGCGGGATCTTTTTACGGTGAGCAGTTCTTC
TRBJ2-6 | NA | TRBV29-1 | NA | CSVGGTSSGANVLTF | TGCAGCGTTGGAGGCACCAGCTCTGGGGCCAACGTCCTGACTTTC
TRBJ2-7 | NA | TRBV5-1 | NA | CASSLAGRDEQYF | TGCGCCAGCAGCTTGGCGGGACGCGACGAGCAGTACTTC
TRBJ1-2 | NA | TRBV28 | NA | CASRPGVWGNSGYGYTF | TGTGCCAGCAGACCCGGTGTCTGGGGGAATTCTGGCTATGGCTACACCTTC
TRBJ1-5 | TRBD1 | TRBV7-6 | NA | CASSAGQGSLNQPQHF | TGTGCCAGCAGCGCGGGACAGGGGAGTCTTAATCAGCCCCAGCATTTT
TRBJ2-2 | NA | TRBV6-5 | NA | CASSYGSGTGELFF | TGTGCCAGCAGTTACGGGAGCGGTACCGGGGAGCTGTTTTTT
TRBJ2-1 | NA | TRBV27 | NA | CASSSATPRDEQFF | TGTGCCAGCAGTTCGGCGACACCTAGAGATGAGCAGTTCTTC
TRBJ2-6 | TRBD1 | TRBV7-9 | NA | CASSPRTGSSGANVLTF | TGTGCCAGCAGCCCAAGGACAGGGAGCTCTGGGGCCAACGTCCTGACTTTC
TRBJ1-2 | TRBD1 | TRBV9 | NA | CASSAPVGQGYGYTF | TGTGCCAGCAGCGCTCCGGTCGGACAGGGATATGGCTACACCTTC
TRBJ1-1 | NA | TRBV5-1 | NA | CASSLVGSGEGTEAFF | TGCGCCAGCAGCTTGGTTGGGTCAGGGGAGGGCACTGAAGCTTTCTTT
TRBJ2-4 | NA | TRBV27 | NA | CASSKGAQGSLAKNIQYF | TGTGCCAGCAGTAAAGGCGCCCAGGGGTCCCTAGCCAAAAACATTCAGTACTTC